The 20 T cell receptor beta chains presented below share a single source sample, sequenced in a study of response to subunit inactivated influenza vaccine. TCRdb independently ran MiXCR on the RT-PCR reads; one entry per CDR3 protein. This sample has around 480,000 distinct CDR3 sequences, with approximately 15% found just once. This material consisted of CD4+ T cells sorted from PBMCs, taken 23 to 25 months after vaccination. The receptor set was obtained from a man between 50 and 75 years old who received an inactivated influenza vaccine.

The CDR3 nucleotides are TGTGCCAGCAGTTACTCACGCCGACTAGCGGGAGGGCTAGGGGAGCTGTTTTTT. This sequence encodes CASSYSRRLAGGLGELFF. This chain links TRBV6-5 with TRBJ2-2; 14 bases are a match to TRBD2. Germline CDR1 MNHEY, CDR2 SVGAGI. The CDR3 is 18 amino acids. Germline trimming cut 0 bases from V and 8 bases from J; bases unmatched to any gene: 8.

The sample holds many counts of this clonotype. The chain links TRBV20-1 to TRBJ2-1, with D perhaps TRBD2 (5 bases). The CDR3 length is 12 residues. Between the trimmed V and J ends, which lost 4 bases and 5 bases, there was a span of 9 bases. Germline CDR1 and CDR2: DFQATT and SNEGSKA (reference sequence). CDR3 nucleotides: TGCAGTGCTAAACGGGGAAACAATGAGCAGTTCTTC. Translating it yields CSAKRGNNEQFF.

This clonotype came up a few times. This chain connects TRBV20-1 to TRBJ2-7; 7 nucleotides align to TRBD1. The ends lost 6 bases at V and 5 bases at J; junction bases unmatched: 13. The CDR3 is 14 residues long. CDR1 DFQATT and CDR2 SNEGSKA come from the germline V gene (reference sequence). In DNA form, the CDR3 reads TGCAGTGCAACTTCTGGCCCCAGGGGGAACGAGCAGTACTTC. Its protein product is CSATSGPRGNEQYF.

This clonotype occurred a few times. J is TRBJ1-5 and V is TRBV20-1; D uncertain. Per germline, CDR1 DFQATT and CDR2 SNEGSKA (reference sequence). The V and J ends lost 3 bases and 9 bases respectively, with 18 bases between them. The CDR3 has 14 residues. CDR3 loop: CSARVGPVTSPQHF. Written as DNA, the CDR3 is TGCAGTGCTAGGGTCGGACCCGTCACTTCGCCCCAGCATTTT.

This clonotype turned up a few times. The chain joins TRBV6-2 or TRBV6-3 to TRBJ2-5; D remains ambiguous. The V end lost 7 bases, the J end lost 7 bases, and 19 bases lay between the germline ends. CDR3 length: 14 residues. Germline loops: CDR1 MNHEY, CDR2 SVGEGT. CDR3 in DNA: TGTGCCAGCACCTTCGGCACAGCCGGCGGGACCCAGTACTTC. Amino acid sequence: CASTFGTAGGTQYF.

Only a few counts were recorded for this clonotype. J is TRBJ2-1 and V is TRBV7-9; a weak D match, TRBD2 (5 bases). The germline V gene encodes CDR1 SEHNR and CDR2 FQNEAQ (reference sequence). The V gene lost 3 bases and the J gene lost 5 bases, with 11 bases spanning the gap. CDR3 length: 14 residues. The CDR3 is CASSLMGVNNEQFF. The CDR3 nucleotides are TGTGCCAGCAGCTTGATGGGAGTTAACAATGAGCAGTTCTTC. The whole variable domain, filled in from reference TRBV7-9 and TRBJ2-1, reads DTGVSQNPRHKITKRGQNVTFRCDPISEHNRLYWYRQTLGQGPEFLTYFQNEAQLEKSRLLSDRFSAERPKGSFSTLEIQRTEQGDSAMYLCASSLMGVNNEQFFGPGTRLTVL.

V is TRBV30 and J is TRBJ2-5, with 10 nucleotides matching TRBD1. Germline lookup yields CDR1 GTSNPN and CDR2 SVGIG (reference sequence). V trimming: 3 bases; J trimming: 9 bases; junction bases outside the gene matches: 7. This CDR3 spans 13 amino acids. CDR3 in DNA: TGTGCCTGGAGAGAGGGGGACAGGGGTTCCCAGTACTTC. This codes for CAWREGDRGSQYF.

This clonotype was detected ten times or more. A read error may explain this, as a much larger clone is one base away. V and J are TRBV7-9 and TRBJ1-1, with unresolved D. Trimming removed 5 bases at V and 0 bases at J, with 7 bases between. Looked up from germline, CDR1 is SEHNR and CDR2 is FQNEAQ (reference sequence). The CDR3 consists of 13 residues. CDR3 in DNA: TGTGCCAGCAGCCAAGTGATGAACACTGAAGCTTTCTTT. This translates into CASSQVMNTEAFF.

V and J are TRBV6-5 and TRBJ1-2; no firm D call. Germline lookup yields CDR1 MNHEY and CDR2 SVGAGI. The CDR3 sequence is 14 residues long. V dropped 2 bases and J dropped 1 base, with 8 bases sitting between them. The CDR3 DNA reads TGTGCCAGCAGTTACGGATGGAATAACTATGGCTACACCTTC. It is translated as CASSYGWNNYGYTF.

This clonotype was picked up a small number of times. At one end, the junction sequence differs from germline, possibly due to a read error. The chain recombines TRBV6-2 or TRBV6-3 with TRBJ2-1; 13 bases line up with TRBD2. From germline, CDR1 is MNHEY and CDR2 SVGEGT. The CDR3 loop spans 12 amino acids. DNA for the CDR3: TGTGCCAGCAGTCCCGGGACTAGCGGGACCATCTTC. This encodes CASSPGTSGTIF.

The gene calls are TRBV28 and TRBJ1-1; TRBD1 matches 9 bases. This CDR3 region has 17 residues. The V segment lost 3 bases and the J segment 5 bases; nucleotides outside the gene matches: 13. Germline V CDR1 and CDR2: MDHEN, SYDVKM. The CDR3 DNA reads as TGTGCCAGCAGTTTCCCCGGGACAGGGAGAAGAGGGACTGAAGCTTTCTTT. It is translated as CASSFPGTGRRGTEAFF.

The gene calls are TRBV6-2 or TRBV6-3 and TRBJ1-2, with D possibly being TRBD1 (6 bases). Between the trimmed V and J ends, which lost 6 bases and 4 bases, there was a span of 18 bases. This CDR3 region has 15 residues. Per the germline V gene, CDR1 is MNHEY and CDR2 is SVGEGT. As DNA, the CDR3 is TGTGCCAGCAGCCGACCTGGCAGGGGAACCTATGGCTACACCTTC. Translated, it gives CASSRPGRGTYGYTF.

The CDR3, as DNA: TGTGCCAGCACCGCCGGGACAGCCTCACCCCTCCACTTT. This encodes CASTAGTASPLHF. This chain uses TRBV25-1 with TRBJ1-6; 7 bases agree with TRBD1. The V and J ends lost 7 bases and 10 bases, in that order; junction bases with no gene match: 7. This CDR3 is 13 amino acids long. The germline CDR1 and CDR2 sequences are MGHDK and SYGVNS.

The sample holds many counts of this clonotype. This chain uses TRBV12-3 or TRBV12-4 with TRBJ1-1; no definite D call. V lost 1 base to trimming and J lost 11 bases, with 20 bases between them. CDR3 length: 15 amino acids. In DNA, the CDR3 is TGTGCCAGCAGTTTAGGCTCCCGCCTCGGAATGGCGGCTTTCTTT. Residues: CASSLGSRLGMAAFF.

The chain is built from TRBV11-2 and TRBJ1-4; TRBD1 matches at 7 bases. J gave up 7 bases and V 5 bases, and 7 bases lay outside the gene matches. The CDR3 spans 14 residues. Germline V gene lookup returns CDR1 SGHAT and CDR2 FQNNGV. The CDR3 region is CASSKTGSGEKLFF. The CDR3, as DNA: TGTGCCAGCAGCAAGACAGGGTCGGGTGAAAAACTGTTTTTT. The full variable domain, rest sourced from reference TRBV11-2 and TRBJ1-4, is EAGVAQSPRYKIIEKRQSVAFWCNPISGHATLYWYQQILGQGPKLLIQFQNNGVVDDSQLPKDRFSAERLKGVDSTLKIQPAKLEDSAVYLCASSKTGSGEKLFFGSGTQLSVL.

This clonotype was counted a few times. This chain connects TRBV5-1 to TRBJ2-2; D may match TRBD1 or TRBD2 (5 bases each). The germline V and J ends were trimmed by 6 bases and 6 bases, with 12 bases remaining between them. Germline V gene sequence: CDR1 SGHRS, CDR2 YFSETQ. CDR3 length: 13 residues. The CDR3 is CASKSGSPGELFF. CDR3 nucleotide sequence: TGCGCCAGCAAATCAGGGAGTCCCGGGGAGCTGTTTTTT.

This clonotype was seen more than once but under ten times. The CDR3 reads CASSRELMGSTDTQYF. The CDR3 coding sequence is TGCGCCAGCAGCCGCGAGCTTATGGGGAGCACAGATACGCAGTATTTT. The chain links TRBV4-3 to TRBJ2-3, with no clear D. Germline V gene lookup returns CDR1 LGHNA and CDR2 YSLEER. Trimming stripped 4 bases from V and 0 bases from J, with 14 bases between. This CDR3 contains 16 residues.

The gene calls are TRBV20-1 and TRBJ1-6; 7 bases line up with TRBD1. V was pared by 6 bases and J by 9 bases, with 8 bases of the junction left unmatched. CDR1 and CDR2 (germline): DFQATT, SNEGSKA (reference sequence). The CDR3 is 13 amino acids. The CDR3 loop reads CSASDRALSPLHF. CDR3 DNA: TGCAGTGCATCCGACAGGGCCCTTTCACCCCTCCACTTT.

This clonotype was observed a few times. This chain links TRBV24-1 with TRBJ2-1; TRBD1 matches at 9 bases. Trimming at V came to 2 bases and at J to 6 bases, leaving 13 bases not matched to a gene. The CDR3 covers 18 residues. Germline loops: CDR1 KGHDR, CDR2 SFDVKD. DNA of the CDR3: TGTGCCACCAGTGATTCACTATCCGGGACAGGGTTGGGCAATGAGCAGTTCTTC. Protein product: CATSDSLSGTGLGNEQFF.

The chain recombines TRBV6-2 or TRBV6-3 with TRBJ2-3; 12 positions match TRBD2. The ends lost 2 bases at V and 3 bases at J; junction bases unmatched: 3. This CDR3 has 16 residues. Germline-derived CDR1 and CDR2 are MNHEY and SVGEGT. The CDR3 sequence is CASSYLAGGPTDTQYF. The CDR3 nucleotides read TGTGCCAGCAGTTACCTAGCGGGGGGGCCTACAGATACGCAGTATTTT.